Below are 11 T cell receptor beta chains sequenced from a single sample in a study of OX40 agonist ivuxolimab in advanced cancers. Library preparation was by the immunoSEQ multiplex PCR assay. Drawn from immuneACCESS, this table holds only the in-frame rearrangements with V and J called that TCRdb kept. Clones are partly lost; checked studies trace under half to an unresolved V gene and leave the rest unexplained. This sample has over 60,000 clones in its table, and about 91% of those were observed once. Jointly, the top ten make up around 0.4% of the sample. The material was CD4+ or CD8+ T cells sorted from blood, obtained in a trial of the OX40 agonist ivuxolimab. These receptor sequences come from an adult with an advanced solid tumor such as melanoma, head and neck, liver or kidney cancer.

The V and J genes are TRBV5-8 and TRBJ1-2; D gene unclear. The CDR3 spans 14 residues. V lost 0 bases and J lost 0, with 6 bases in between. The germline CDR1 and CDR2 sequences are SGHTS and YDEGEE. This chain's CDR3 is CASSLGAANYGYTF. CDR3 nucleotides: TGTGCCAGCAGCTTGGGGGCAGCTAACTATGGCTACACCTTC.

The chain carries TRBV4-1 and TRBJ1-2; TRBD1 aligns across 12 bases. This CDR3 has 17 amino acids. The ends lost 4 bases at V and 6 bases at J; junction bases unmatched: 12. CDR1 is MGHRA and CDR2 is YSYEKL in the germline V gene. The CDR3 sequence: CASSRPDGTGGADGYTF. DNA for the CDR3: TGCGCCAGCAGCCGACCCGACGGGACAGGGGGCGCTGATGGCTACACCTTC.

The chain has TRBV19 and TRBJ1-2; D uncertain. CDR1 and CDR2 (germline): LNHDA, SQIVND (reference sequence). The CDR3 covers 15 residues. V was pared by 4 bases and J by 1 base, with 13 bases between. The CDR3 protein is CASSKYEGLNYGYTF. In DNA form, the CDR3 reads TGTGCCAGTAGTAAATATGAGGGTCTTAACTATGGCTACACCTTC.

The V call is TRBV19, the J call TRBJ1-1; 9 bases are shared with TRBD1. The CDR3 is 15 amino acids. Germline values: CDR1 LNHDA, CDR2 SQIVND (reference sequence). V gave up 6 bases and J gave up 3 bases; unmatched junction bases: 8. The CDR3 loop is CASRIWDRADTEAFF. CDR3 DNA sequence: TGTGCCAGTAGGATATGGGACAGGGCTGACACTGAAGCTTTCTTT.

With respect to this clone: At one boundary the junction diverges from the germline segment, which might be a read error. J is TRBJ2-7 and V is TRBV19; D call uncertain. Germline loops: CDR1 LNHDA, CDR2 SQIVND (reference sequence). The CDR3 is made up of 13 amino acids. The CDR3 region is CASSVDILYEQYF. In DNA, the CDR3 is TGTGCCAGTAGTGTAGACATCCTCTACGAGCAGTACTTC. The whole variable domain, remainder taken from reference TRBV19 and TRBJ2-7, is DGGITQSPKYLFRKEGQNVTLSCEQNLNHDAMYWYRQDPGQGLRLIYYSQIVNDFQKGDIAEGYSVSREKKESFPLTVTSAQKNPTAFYLCASSVDILYEQYFGPGTRLTVT.

The chain couples TRBV5-1 to TRBJ2-3; 7 nucleotides agree with TRBD2. Trimming removed 4 bases from V and 7 bases from J; junction bases left unmatched: 15. The CDR3 sequence is 16 residues long. CDR1 is SGHRS, CDR2 YFSETQ, per germline. The CDR3 DNA reads TGCGCCAGCAGCACAGGTGGGGGAGGGCCGATGAATACGCAGTATTTT. Translation gives CASSTGGGGPMNTQYF.

The CDR3 coding sequence is TGTGCCAGCAGCTCCCACAGGGAGCAGTACTTC. This translates into CASSSHREQYF. The chain combines TRBV7-2 with TRBJ2-7; tentative D call: TRBD1 (5 bases). CDR3 length: 11 residues. V lost 4 bases, J lost 7 bases, and 8 bases lay in between. Looked up from germline, CDR1 is SGHTA and CDR2 is FQGNSA.

Only a few counts were recorded for this clone. This chain links TRBV30 with TRBJ2-3; 12 bases line up with TRBD2. This CDR3 region has 14 residues. Trimming cost V 3 bases and J 9 bases; bases outside gene matches: 7. Germline CDR1 GTSNPN, CDR2 SVGIG (reference sequence). CDR3 in amino acids: CAWSLAGGRGTQYF. The CDR3 DNA sequence: TGTGCCTGGAGCCTAGCGGGAGGGCGAGGAACGCAGTATTTT.

This rearrangement joins TRBV30 to TRBJ1-2, with a possible D match to TRBD1 (5 bases). Trimming removed 2 bases at V and 6 bases at J, with 13 bases between. Germline loops: CDR1 GTSNPN, CDR2 SVGIG (reference sequence). This CDR3 has 13 residues. The CDR3 region has the DNA TGTGCCTGGAGTTTGGGGACCAGGGATGGCTACACCTTC. Residues: CAWSLGTRDGYTF.

The sample holds a few counts of this clone. V and J are TRBV10-2 and TRBJ2-3; 10 bases map to TRBD2. Germline assignment: CDR1 WSHSY and CDR2 SAAADI. The CDR3 runs 16 residues. V lost 7 bases and J lost 5; bases outside the gene matches: 12. CDR3 DNA: TGCGCCAGCAACTCGGCGAGCGGGAGGGCGGGAGATACGCAGTATTTT. It encodes CASNSASGRAGDTQYF.

The chain couples TRBV5-1 to TRBJ2-2, with D perhaps matching TRBD1 (5 bases). The CDR3 is made up of 14 amino acids. Trimming cost V 5 bases and J 0 bases, with 8 bases left between them. Germline V lookup: CDR1 SGHRS, CDR2 YFSETQ. The CDR3 sequence is CASSEDTNTGELFF. CDR3 DNA: TGCGCCAGCAGTGAGGACACGAACACCGGGGAGCTGTTTTTT.